What follows is one TCR beta chain and its context. This clone was recorded at least ten times. This receptor's antigen is unknown. Qualities for individual bases were not recorded, and no much larger clone is one base off. CDR1 is given as SGHNT and CDR2 as YYREEE, both from the germline V gene (reference sequence). The trim is 5 bases for V and 6 bases for J, with a gap of 12 bases between the germline ends. Including the terminal cysteine and phenylalanine, the CDR3 comprises 13 residues. The only DNA kept is the CDR3, 39 bases in frame from the first base. The data are from a study of T cells after posttransplantation cyclophosphamide (dated by TCRdb to the mid-2010s). Broadly, across the study: Using TRB sequencing, the study followed how the T cell repertoire rebuilt after myeloablative bone marrow transplantation with posttransplantation cyclophosphamide given as GVHD prophylaxis. Public TRB sequences were checked against a database of over 3,500 sequences associated with responses to pathogens, tumor antigens, self-antigens and alloantigens. Samples from some 32 PTCy-treated patients and roughly 17 related bone marrow donors of those patients were subjected to antigen receptor sequencing. TRB sequencing was also done on up to about 3 additional blood samples from 2 to 5.2 years after transplant in 3 patients, and on pretransplant blood from a handful of patients. Blood from all 35 or so PTCy patients with 1-year posttransplant specimens was subjected to TRB sequencing. Because TRA and TRB clonality correlated tightly in roughly nine samples, the subsequent TCR analyses were limited to TRB only.

Results and caveats for the whole study, not just this receptor: Across 45 or so patients, TRB clonality was highly associated with recipient CMV seropositivity and CMV reactivation, and PTCy diversity was similar to diversity in CNI/methotrexate controls. Donor-recipient similarity was low at 1-2 months but increased during the first year, and donor CD8+ memory clones often dominated later blood repertoires. The TRB repertoires of T cells infiltrating skin or GI tract showed only limited overlap with the TRB repertoires of T cells in blood.

On the day of marrow donation, related bone marrow donors gave peripheral blood samples. Peripheral blood and bone marrow mononuclear cells were isolated by Ficoll-Hypaque density centrifugation and cryopreserved. Genomic DNA was the input for TRB sequencing, which was run either with the immunoSEQ assay at survey resolution or with the hsTCRB kit. In the original analysis: The immunoSEQ software was used for initial read processing, and the LymphoSeq R package was used for repertoire analyses. Clonality was computed as 1 minus normalized Shannon entropy; Gini coefficient was also calculated for each TRB dataset. To infer phenotypes in unsorted samples, TRB sequences from sorted subsets of the recipient or donor were mapped onto unsorted samples from the same recipient. TCRdb took over this immuneACCESS table, retaining in-frame rearrangements with V and J assigned. Such tables are incomplete; in checked studies, under half of the missing clones stem from an unresolved V gene, and the remainder is unexplained. The DNA gave D and trimming, while V, J and clone size come from that table. The sample counts some 38,000 clones, each observed more than once. The ten largest account for 2.5% of the sample.

The chain joins TRBV5-4 to TRBJ2-1, with the D gene not confidently named. The sequence came from a man aged 45-65 years in good health, CMV-negative, and a related stem cell transplant donor. Sequencing input: PBMCs. The CDR3 corresponds to CASRDNDRNEQFF. The DNA reads as follows: TGTGCCAGCAGAGACAACGATCGCAATGAGCAGTTCTTC.